This T cell receptor (beta chain) comes out of a study of cytomegalovirus exposure and HLA in healthy donors. Turning to the study itself: The early release's HLA-typed donors yielded 65 million to 85 million unique TCRs. General study findings and limits: The authors listed some 150 TCR beta chains as cytomegalovirus-associated. There were reportedly fewer N-insertions in an Asian-associated ancestry cluster than the roughly 700-donor mean, in a later analysis. Further analysis, carried out later, found HLA-associated TCR beta chains more clonally expanded than equally common other chains.

CDR1 is MNHEY, CDR2 SVGAGI, per germline. Between the trimmed V and J ends, which lost 0 bases and 0 bases, there was a span of 5 bases. CDR3 length: 14 residues. In the case of this clone: What it recognizes is unknown.

The PCR employed 60 Vbeta primers together with 13 Jbeta primers. Repertoires were generated with immunoSEQ multiplex PCR, while TCRdb's copy carries only in-frame clones and drops some. The table lists about 250,000 clones, about 80% of them singletons. Source material: PBMCs. This sequence originates from a girl aged 2 to 9 in good health and CMV-seronegative. This chain joins TRBV6-5 and TRBJ1-2; D not certain. The DNA for the CDR3 is TGTGCCAGCAGTTACTCGGAGGCTAACTATGGCTACACCTTC. The encoded protein is CASSYSEANYGYTF.